These 32 T cell receptor beta chains were sequenced from one sample in a study of early T cells in non-severe SARS-CoV-2 infection. MiXCR, run by TCRdb on the 5' RACE reads, gives a single entry per CDR3 protein. This sample has 54,000 or so distinct CDR3 sequences; 5.6% occur once, and the top ten carry roughly 6.4%. The sample was whole blood. Receptor source: an adult who was a healthcare worker with PCR-confirmed SARS-CoV-2 infection or an uninfected control (not recorded which).

This clonotype has more than one count but fewer than ten. The chain couples TRBV7-9 to TRBJ1-3; D is ambiguous. Trimming pared 2 bases from V and 2 bases from J, leaving 19 bases between. The CDR3 loop spans 18 amino acids. CDR1 and CDR2 (germline): SEHNR, FQNEAQ (reference sequence). The CDR3 DNA is TGTGCCAGCAGCTTAAGTGGGCTCGGGTTTGTTACTGGAAACACCATATATTTT. This encodes CASSLSGLGFVTGNTIYF.

This clonotype was found many times. The V call is TRBV5-4, the J call TRBJ1-1; a weak D match, TRBD1 (5 bases). Germline V gene data show CDR1 as SGHNT and CDR2 as YYREEE (reference sequence). V was cut by 4 bases and J by 0 bases, with 13 bases left in between. This CDR3 has 15 residues. CDR3 amino acids: CASSPPQGMNTEAFF. Written as DNA, the CDR3 is TGTGCCAGCAGCCCCCCCCAGGGAATGAACACTGAAGCTTTCTTT. Looking up the rest from reference TRBV5-4 and TRBJ1-1 gives the full variable domain: ETGVTQSPTHLIKTRGQQVTLRCSSQSGHNTVSWYQQALGQGPQFIFQYYREEENGRGNFPPRFSGLQFPNYSSELNVNALELDDSALYLCASSPPQGMNTEAFFGQGTRLTVV.

This clonotype was seen many times. The chain has TRBV5-5 and TRBJ1-5, with D unresolved. Trimming removed 0 bases at V and 7 bases at J, with 11 bases between. There are 14 residues in the CDR3. The germline gives CDR1 SGHKS, CDR2 YYEKEE (reference sequence). CDR3 nucleotides: TGTGCCAGCAGCTTGGAGGCCGGTAGCCAGCCCCAGCATTTT. The encoded protein is CASSLEAGSQPQHF.

The chain uses TRBV20-1 and TRBJ2-5, with 10 bases aligning to TRBD2. The junction had 6 bases not matched to a gene; V was cut back by 3 bases and J by 5 bases. Germline CDR1 reads DFQATT; CDR2 reads SNEGSKA (reference sequence). This CDR3 contains 14 residues. CDR3 amino acids: CSASPSGGPETQYF. The DNA for the CDR3 is TGCAGTGCTAGTCCTAGCGGGGGCCCGGAGACCCAGTACTTC.

V gene TRBV28 combines with J gene TRBJ1-2; D is unresolved. Germline CDR1 is MDHEN and CDR2 is SYDVKM. The CDR3 has 13 amino acids. Deletions cut 8 bases from V and 0 bases from J, with 10 bases between. This CDR3 reads CASPHYANYGYTF. The CDR3 DNA reads as TGTGCCAGCCCCCACTATGCTAACTATGGCTACACCTTC.

This clonotype was counted at least ten times. The V call is TRBV29-1, the J call TRBJ2-1; 7 bases fit TRBD2. The CDR3 length is 11 residues. Germline V gene data show CDR1 as SQVTM and CDR2 as ANQGSEA. The V segment lost 1 base and the J segment 9 bases; nucleotides outside the gene matches: 0. The CDR3 region is CSVEGGGEQFF. The CDR3 region has the DNA TGCAGCGTTGAAGGGGGGGGTGAGCAGTTCTTC.

The rearrangement uses TRBV18 and TRBJ2-5; 7 bases map to TRBD1. Germline CDR1 and CDR2: KGHSH and LQKENI. This CDR3 spans 14 amino acids. J lost 2 bases, V lost 3 bases, and 3 bases had no gene match. The CDR3 here is CASSPRDRQETQYF. CDR3 coding DNA: TGTGCCAGCTCACCCCGGGACAGACAAGAGACCCAGTACTTC.

This clonotype has a count of ten or more. The rearrangement joins TRBV7-2 to TRBJ2-5; D gene uncertain. The CDR3 runs to 14 residues. Germline V gene lookup returns CDR1 SGHTA and CDR2 FQGNSA. Trimming left V 4 bases short and J 2 bases short, with 11 bases between. The CDR3 region has the DNA TGTGCCAGCAGCTCGGACGGGCGTCAAGAGACCCAGTACTTC. Its translation is CASSSDGRQETQYF. Drawing the rest from reference TRBV7-2 and TRBJ2-5, the complete variable domain is GAGVSQSPSNKVTEKGKDVELRCDPISGHTALYWYRQSLGQGLEFLIYFQGNSAPDKSGLPSDRFSAERTGGSVSTLTIQRTQQEDSAVYLCASSSDGRQETQYFGPGTRLLVL.

This clonotype has a count of ten or more. In DNA, the CDR3 is TGTGCCAGCAGCTTGGGTGACGAGCAGTACTTC. The encoded protein is CASSLGDEQYF. The V and J genes are TRBV7-9 and TRBJ2-7; D not resolved. Trimming removed 3 bases from V and 5 bases from J, with 5 bases in between. CDR1 is SEHNR, CDR2 FQNEAQ, per germline (reference sequence). The CDR3 runs to 11 residues. Based on the CDR3 plus reference TRBV7-9 and TRBJ2-7, the full variable domain is DTGVSQNPRHKITKRGQNVTFRCDPISEHNRLYWYRQTLGQGPEFLTYFQNEAQLEKSRLLSDRFSAERPKGSFSTLEIQRTEQGDSAMYLCASSLGDEQYFGPGTRLTVT.

There are many counts of this clonotype. The chain uses TRBV10-3 and TRBJ1-5; tentatively, D is TRBD1 (6 bases). This CDR3 has 15 residues. The germline V gene has CDR1 ENHRY and CDR2 SYGVKD. Trimming cost V 5 bases and J 0 bases, with 11 bases left between them. CDR3 in amino acids: CAISPSDSSNQPQHF. Here the CDR3 DNA reads TGTGCCATCAGTCCATCGGACAGTAGCAATCAGCCCCAGCATTTT.

This clonotype was seen ten or more times. V and J are TRBV27 and TRBJ2-1, with D tentatively TRBD2 (6 bases). This CDR3 is built from 13 residues. Between the trimmed V and J ends, which lost 0 bases and 9 bases, there was a span of 9 bases. The germline CDR1 and CDR2 sequences are MNHEY and SMNVEV (reference sequence). CDR3 protein: CASSLSGRGEQFF. The DNA of the CDR3 is TGTGCCAGCAGTTTATCGGGGCGGGGTGAGCAGTTCTTC.

This clonotype was recorded many times. The genes are TRBV11-2 and TRBJ2-2, with D possibly matching TRBD1 (5 bases). The CDR3 has 17 residues. The ends were cut back, 5 bases at V and 6 bases at J, with 22 bases in the middle. Germline V gene data show CDR1 as SGHAT and CDR2 as FQNNGV. CDR3 sequence (DNA): TGTGCCAGCAGCCAGGCCAGGTTGGCAGGGATGCCCGGGGAGCTGTTTTTT. Protein sequence: CASSQARLAGMPGELFF.

This clonotype has at least ten counts. V gene TRBV18 combines with J gene TRBJ2-1; D unclear. Between the trimmed V and J ends, which lost 10 bases and 4 bases, there was a span of 14 bases. Germline lookup yields CDR1 KGHSH and CDR2 LQKENI. The CDR3 covers 13 residues. CDR3 bases: TGTGCCACCCGAAATAGCCTTTACAATGAGCAGTTCTTC. Translation gives CATRNSLYNEQFF.

This clonotype was counted a few times. The chain joins TRBV9 to TRBJ2-4; 7 bases line up with TRBD1. The CDR3 is made up of 13 amino acids. Germline lookup yields CDR1 SGDLS and CDR2 YYNGEE. V lost 5 bases, J lost 5 bases, and 4 bases stayed unmatched. CDR3 DNA sequence: TGTGCCAGCAGTTGGGGGACAGAAAACATTCAGTACTTC. This gives the protein CASSWGTENIQYF. The whole variable domain, filled in from reference TRBV9 and TRBJ2-4, reads DSGVTQTPKHLITATGQRVTLRCSPRSGDLSVYWYQQSLDQGLQFLIQYYNGEERAKGNILERFSAQQFPDLHSELNLSSLELGDSALYFCASSWGTENIQYFGAGTRLSVL.

This clonotype was seen only a few times. The gene calls are TRBV5-4 and TRBJ1-1; D unresolved. V was trimmed by 2 bases and J by 1 base, leaving 9 bases between them. The germline gives CDR1 SGHNT, CDR2 YYREEE (reference sequence). The CDR3 covers 14 residues. Here the CDR3 DNA reads TGTGCCAGCAGCTTTCGGTCGAGGAACACTGAAGCTTTCTTT. Encoded protein: CASSFRSRNTEAFF.

In its sample, this clonotype was seen many times. The V and J genes are TRBV5-1 and TRBJ2-7, with TRBD2 identical over 15 bases. This CDR3 is built from 16 residues. Germline assignment: CDR1 SGHRS and CDR2 YFSETQ. Trimming at V came to 4 bases and at J to 5 bases, leaving 7 bases not matched to a gene. The CDR3 sequence: CASSHGLAGGPNEQYF. Written as DNA, the CDR3 is TGCGCCAGCAGCCACGGACTAGCGGGAGGGCCTAACGAGCAGTACTTC.

This clonotype was counted a few times. The V gene is TRBV2, the J gene TRBJ2-2; 8 bases map to TRBD2. From germline, CDR1 is SNHLY and CDR2 FYNNEI. Trimming at V came to 10 bases and at J to 6 bases, leaving 19 bases not matched to a gene. The CDR3 runs 17 residues. CDR3 region: CATSPGRGGLGPGELFF. The CDR3 DNA is TGTGCCACCAGCCCCGGGAGGGGAGGCCTAGGGCCCGGGGAGCTGTTTTTT.

The table lists this clonotype with a few counts. The V call is TRBV5-6, the J call TRBJ2-1; no reliable D call. V was clipped by 4 bases and J by 7 bases, with 15 bases between them. Per the germline V gene, CDR1 is SGHDT and CDR2 is YYEEEE. The CDR3 spans 14 residues. The CDR3 bases are TGTGCCAGCAGCCCGTTAGGCCCGGCTAATGAGCAGTTCTTC. It yields the protein CASSPLGPANEQFF.

There are a few counts of this clonotype. The rearrangement uses TRBV11-1 and TRBJ1-1; D uncertain. V was clipped by 10 bases and J by 1 base, with 13 bases between them. The germline gives CDR1 SGHAT, CDR2 FQDESV (reference sequence). This CDR3 comprises 13 residues. The CDR3 sequence is CATGRARNTEAFF. CDR3 DNA: TGTGCCACCGGGAGGGCGAGGAACACTGAAGCTTTCTTT.

In its sample, this clonotype was seen many times. The genes are TRBV19 and TRBJ2-7; TRBD2 aligns across 7 bases. From germline, CDR1 is LNHDA and CDR2 SQIVND (reference sequence). The CDR3 contains 14 residues. V lost 3 bases to trimming and J lost 3 bases; unmatched junction nucleotides: 5. In nucleotides, the CDR3 is TGTGCCAGTAGTATGGGGGGGTTACTCTACGAGCAGTACTTC. Protein sequence: CASSMGGLLYEQYF.

The chain combines TRBV19 with TRBJ2-1, with 10 bases aligning to TRBD2. Germline V gene sequence: CDR1 LNHDA, CDR2 SQIVND (reference sequence). V lost 4 bases and J lost 0; bases outside the gene matches: 0. The CDR3 spans 15 residues. The CDR3 reads CASSTSGSSYNEQFF. CDR3 nucleotides: TGTGCCAGTAGTACTAGCGGGAGCTCCTACAATGAGCAGTTCTTC.

The sample holds many counts of this clonotype. CDR3 sequence reads: CAWGLAGGRQETQYF. The DNA for the CDR3 is TGTGCCTGGGGACTAGCGGGAGGGAGGCAAGAGACCCAGTACTTC. The V and J genes are TRBV30 and TRBJ2-5; 15 nucleotides match TRBD2. With V trimmed by 5 bases and J by 2 bases, 3 bases remained unmatched. There are 15 residues in the CDR3. CDR1 GTSNPN and CDR2 SVGIG come from the germline V gene (reference sequence).

This clonotype came up many times. The CDR3 sequence: CSASAPGPGQGRGYTF. DNA of the CDR3: TGCAGTGCTAGCGCCCCAGGTCCCGGACAGGGTAGAGGCTACACCTTC. This sequence joins TRBV20-1 and TRBJ1-2, with 8 bases lining up with TRBD1. Germline trimming cut 3 bases from V and 8 bases from J; bases unmatched to any gene: 17. The germline V gene encodes CDR1 DFQATT and CDR2 SNEGSKA (reference sequence). The CDR3 loop spans 16 amino acids.

This clonotype was observed many times. V is TRBV29-1 and J is TRBJ1-2; 9 bases align to TRBD1. The CDR3 extends over 13 amino acids. Germline values: CDR1 SQVTM, CDR2 ANQGSEA. V trimming: 7 bases; J trimming: 6 bases; junction bases outside the gene matches: 9. In DNA form, the CDR3 reads TGCAGCGCCGCCCGGGACAGGGAGAATGGCTACACCTTC. Amino acid sequence: CSAARDRENGYTF.

This clonotype was seen many times. This sequence joins TRBV7-8 and TRBJ2-3; 10 positions match TRBD2. Germline CDR1 is SGHVS and CDR2 is FQNEAQ. V lost 1 base and J lost 5; bases outside the gene matches: 12. The CDR3 totals 18 residues. The CDR3 loop is CASSLGASGRRPEDTQYF. The CDR3 nucleotides are TGTGCCAGCAGCTTAGGGGCTAGCGGGAGAAGGCCTGAAGATACGCAGTATTTT.

Many counts were recorded for this clonotype. The CDR3 bases are TGTGCCAGCAGCTTAATCGCCCAGAAGCCCCAGCATTTT. Amino acid sequence: CASSLIAQKPQHF. The V call is TRBV7-2, the J call TRBJ1-5; D gene unclear. CDR1 is SGHTA and CDR2 is FQGNSA in the germline V gene. The V and J ends lost 2 bases and 8 bases respectively, with 10 bases between them. This CDR3 is built from 13 residues.

The sample holds a few counts of this clonotype. The chain couples TRBV4-1 to TRBJ1-1, with D hard to call. CDR1 and CDR2 (germline): MGHRA, YSYEKL. V was pared by 8 bases and J by 6 bases, with 13 bases between. The CDR3 spans 12 residues. CDR3 sequence: CASGLPGAEAFF. The CDR3 region has the DNA TGCGCCAGCGGCCTCCCCGGGGCTGAAGCTTTCTTT.

V usage is TRBV20-1 and J usage is TRBJ1-5; D call uncertain. V was shortened by 3 bases and J by 7 bases, with 16 bases between the two germline ends. Germline V gene sequence: CDR1 DFQATT, CDR2 SNEGSKA (reference sequence). This CDR3 comprises 14 residues. The CDR3 spells CSASLQDWAQPQHF. The CDR3 DNA sequence: TGCAGTGCTAGCCTTCAGGACTGGGCCCAGCCCCAGCATTTT.

This clonotype was counted at least ten times. The gene calls are TRBV11-2 and TRBJ1-6, with D unresolved. The CDR3 spans 14 residues. Germline V gene data show CDR1 as SGHAT and CDR2 as FQNNGV. The V end was cut by 3 bases, the J end by 1 base, with 4 bases between. This CDR3 reads CASSFLSYNSPLHF. DNA for the CDR3: TGTGCCAGCAGCTTCTTATCCTATAATTCACCCCTCCACTTT.

This clonotype was counted many times. This chain links TRBV6-5 with TRBJ1-4; D unclear. The CDR3 sequence is 14 residues long. V lost 1 base, J lost 5 bases, and 8 bases lay in between. The germline V gene encodes CDR1 MNHEY and CDR2 SVGAGI. The CDR3 sequence is CASSYLGENEKLFF. Here the CDR3 DNA reads TGTGCCAGCAGTTACTTGGGCGAAAATGAAAAACTGTTTTTT.

The chain uses TRBV4-2 and TRBJ2-5; D perhaps matches TRBD2 (5 bases). The CDR3 is 15 amino acids. Germline CDR1 reads LGHNA; CDR2 reads YNFKEQ. Trimming shortened V by 4 bases and J by 7 bases, and 19 bases separated the two germline ends. The CDR3 loop is CASSPEGRGSGTQYF. CDR3 sequence (DNA): TGTGCCAGCAGCCCCGAGGGAAGAGGCTCGGGGACCCAGTACTTC.

This clonotype was counted at least ten times. The chain links TRBV7-2 to TRBJ1-1; D perhaps matches TRBD1 (6 bases). Deletions cut 4 bases from V and 11 bases from J, with 20 bases between. The CDR3 length is 14 residues. The germline V gene has CDR1 SGHTA and CDR2 FQGNSA. For the CDR3, the DNA is TGTGCCAGCAGCTCTACAGGGAGTGAAAAGGGGGCTTTCTTT. Translated: CASSSTGSEKGAFF.